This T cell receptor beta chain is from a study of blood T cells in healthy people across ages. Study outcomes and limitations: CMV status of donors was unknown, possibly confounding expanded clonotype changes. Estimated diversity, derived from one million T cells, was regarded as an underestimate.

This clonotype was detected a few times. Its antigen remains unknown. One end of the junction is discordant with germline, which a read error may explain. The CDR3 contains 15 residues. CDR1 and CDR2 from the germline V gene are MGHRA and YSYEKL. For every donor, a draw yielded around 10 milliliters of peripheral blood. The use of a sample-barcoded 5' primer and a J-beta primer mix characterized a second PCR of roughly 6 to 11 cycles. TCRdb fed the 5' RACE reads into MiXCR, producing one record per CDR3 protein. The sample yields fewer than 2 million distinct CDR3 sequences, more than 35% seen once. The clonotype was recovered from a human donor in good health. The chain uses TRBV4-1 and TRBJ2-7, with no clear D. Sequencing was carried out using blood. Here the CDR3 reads CASSQDLSPLREQYF. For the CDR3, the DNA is TGTGCCAGCAGCCAAGATTTGTCTCCATTGCGCGAGCAGTACTTC.